These T cell receptor beta chains were read from a single sample in a study of OX40 agonist ivuxolimab in advanced cancers. The protocol was immunoSEQ multiplex PCR, while the TCRdb copy is restricted to in-frame clones and leaves out a portion. The data show around 33,000 clones, roughly 80% seen once. This specimen was CD4+ or CD8+ T cells sorted from blood, taken in a trial of the OX40 agonist ivuxolimab. These receptors all come from an adult with an advanced solid tumor such as melanoma, head and neck, liver or kidney cancer. CDR3s include the opening cysteine and the closing phenylalanine or tryptophan. D genes are given only for firm matches. Not all rows give a size; the values are once, few, many and, for expanded clones, a class.

j_gene: TRBJ2-2; d_gene: -; v_gene: TRBV15; abundance: few; CDR3nt: TGTGCCACCAGCGGCAGGGGTCTCGGGGAGCTGTTTTTT; CDR3aa: CATSGRGLGELFF
j_gene: TRBJ2-1; d_gene: -; v_gene: TRBV10-2; abundance: -; CDR3nt: TGCGCCAGCGGGGGGTCGGGACTGGAGACAGAGCAGTTCTTC; CDR3aa: CASGGSGLETEQFF
j_gene: TRBJ1-1; d_gene: -; v_gene: TRBV6-1; abundance: -; CDR3nt: TGTGCCAGCAAGGACACTGAAGCTTTCTTT; CDR3aa: CASKDTEAFF
j_gene: TRBJ1-6; d_gene: -; v_gene: TRBV11-2; abundance: -; CDR3nt: TGTGCCAGCAGCCCACAGGGAAGGGGGTCACCCCTCCACTTT; CDR3aa: CASSPQGRGSPLHF
j_gene: TRBJ2-2; d_gene: -; v_gene: TRBV11-1; abundance: -; CDR3nt: TGTGCCAGCAGCTTAGAGCGGGCAGGGCGGAACACCGGGGAGCTGTTTTTT; CDR3aa: CASSLERAGRNTGELFF
j_gene: TRBJ1-2; d_gene: -; v_gene: TRBV5-5; abundance: -; CDR3nt: TGTGCCAGAAGCTTGGAGCGAGTAAGGTATGGCTACACCTTC; CDR3aa: CARSLERVRYGYTF
j_gene: TRBJ2-2; d_gene: -; v_gene: TRBV18; abundance: once; CDR3nt: TGTGCCAGCTCACCACACGGGGTACGAAACGGGGAGCTGTTTTTT; CDR3aa: CASSPHGVRNGELFF
j_gene: TRBJ1-1; d_gene: -; v_gene: TRBV4-3; abundance: -; CDR3nt: TGCGCCAGCAGCCACGACATTCATAGCACTGAAGCTTTCTTT; CDR3aa: CASSHDIHSTEAFF
j_gene: TRBJ2-3; d_gene: -; v_gene: TRBV28; abundance: -; CDR3nt: TGTGCCAGCAGCACTCGCACAGATACGCAGTATTTT; CDR3aa: CASSTRTDTQYF
j_gene: TRBJ1-1; d_gene: -; v_gene: TRBV18; abundance: -; CDR3nt: TGTGCCAGCTCACCGGGGGGGATTGGCACTGAAGCTTTCTTT; CDR3aa: CASSPGGIGTEAFF
j_gene: TRBJ2-5; d_gene: -; v_gene: TRBV12-5; abundance: once; CDR3nt: TGTGCTAGTGGTCTACGACAGGGACTAGAGACCCAGTACTTC; CDR3aa: CASGLRQGLETQYF
j_gene: TRBJ2-3; d_gene: -; v_gene: TRBV7-2; abundance: few; CDR3nt: TGTGCCAGCAGCCCGGACTCTCTAGGCACAGATACGCAGTATTTT; CDR3aa: CASSPDSLGTDTQYF
j_gene: TRBJ2-2; d_gene: -; v_gene: TRBV7-8; abundance: -; CDR3nt: TGTGCCAGCAGCTTAGCGCGCAGCACCGGGGAGCTGTTTTTT; CDR3aa: CASSLARSTGELFF
j_gene: TRBJ2-3; d_gene: TRBD1; v_gene: TRBV15; abundance: -; CDR3nt: TGTGCCACCAGCAGATTCCCGGGACAGCACACAGATACGCAGTATTTT; CDR3aa: CATSRFPGQHTDTQYF
j_gene: TRBJ2-3; d_gene: TRBD1; v_gene: TRBV6-1; abundance: once; CDR3nt: TGTGCCAGCAACCTCGACAGGGCAGATACGCAGTATTTT; CDR3aa: CASNLDRADTQYF
j_gene: TRBJ2-7; d_gene: TRBD2; v_gene: TRBV7-2; abundance: few; CDR3nt: TGTGCCAGCAGCTTAGGCCTAGCGGGGGGATACGAGCAGTACTTC; CDR3aa: CASSLGLAGGYEQYF
j_gene: TRBJ2-2; d_gene: -; v_gene: TRBV25-1; abundance: -; CDR3nt: TGTGCCAGCAGTGCGAAGGGCGCGAACACCGGGGAGCTGTTTTTT; CDR3aa: CASSAKGANTGELFF
j_gene: TRBJ2-5; d_gene: TRBD2; v_gene: TRBV5-1; abundance: few; CDR3nt: TGCGCCAGCAGCTTACGACTAGCATCAGAGACCCAGTACTTC; CDR3aa: CASSLRLASETQYF
j_gene: TRBJ1-1; d_gene: -; v_gene: TRBV2; abundance: -; CDR3nt: TGTGCCAGCCGTGGGAGAAGGGAAGAGAACACTGAAGCTTTCTTT; CDR3aa: CASRGRREENTEAFF
j_gene: TRBJ1-5; d_gene: -; v_gene: TRBV6-5; abundance: -; CDR3nt: TGTGCCAGCAGTTACGACAGGAGGCCGCCCCAGCATTTT; CDR3aa: CASSYDRRPPQHF
j_gene: TRBJ2-3; d_gene: -; v_gene: TRBV7-3; abundance: -; CDR3nt: TGTGCCAGCAGCTTAACTCGGACTAGCACAGATACGCAGTATTTT; CDR3aa: CASSLTRTSTDTQYF
j_gene: TRBJ2-1; d_gene: -; v_gene: TRBV7-3; abundance: -; CDR3nt: TGTGCCAGCAGCTCGACTAGTCCGAGTGGCTCCTACAATGAGCAGTTCTTC; CDR3aa: CASSSTSPSGSYNEQFF
j_gene: TRBJ1-2; d_gene: -; v_gene: TRBV27; abundance: -; CDR3nt: TGTGCCAGCAGTCCCATCTCGGGCCACTATGGCTACACCTTC; CDR3aa: CASSPISGHYGYTF
j_gene: TRBJ1-2; d_gene: -; v_gene: TRBV18; abundance: -; CDR3nt: TGTGCCAGCTCACCGCAACAGGAACGATCCTATGGCTACACCTTC; CDR3aa: CASSPQQERSYGYTF